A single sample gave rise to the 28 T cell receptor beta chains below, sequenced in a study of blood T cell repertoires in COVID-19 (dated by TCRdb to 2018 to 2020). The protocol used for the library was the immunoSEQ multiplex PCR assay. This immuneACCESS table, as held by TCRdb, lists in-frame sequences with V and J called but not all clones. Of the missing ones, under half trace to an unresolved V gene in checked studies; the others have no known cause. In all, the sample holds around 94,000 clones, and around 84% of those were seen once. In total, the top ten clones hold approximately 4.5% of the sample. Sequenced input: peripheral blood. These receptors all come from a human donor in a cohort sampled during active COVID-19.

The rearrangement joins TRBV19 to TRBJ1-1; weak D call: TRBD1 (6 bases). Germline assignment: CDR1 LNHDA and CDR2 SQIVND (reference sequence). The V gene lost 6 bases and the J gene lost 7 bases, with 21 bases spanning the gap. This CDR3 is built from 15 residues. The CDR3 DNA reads TGTGCCAGTAGGCTTAGGACAGTGTCCCTAGATGAAGCTTTCTTT. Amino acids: CASRLRTVSLDEAFF.

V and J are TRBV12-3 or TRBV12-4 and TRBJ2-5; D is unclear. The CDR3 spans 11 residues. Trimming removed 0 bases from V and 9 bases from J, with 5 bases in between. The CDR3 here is CASSLAAAQYF. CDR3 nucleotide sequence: TGTGCCAGCAGTTTAGCGGCGGCCCAGTACTTC.

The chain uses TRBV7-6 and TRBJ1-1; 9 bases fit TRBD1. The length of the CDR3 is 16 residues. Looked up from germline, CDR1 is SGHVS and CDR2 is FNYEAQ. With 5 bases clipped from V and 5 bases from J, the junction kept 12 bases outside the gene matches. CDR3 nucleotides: TGTGCCAGCAGCCCCACATTACAGGGGGCACGAACTGAAGCTTTCTTT. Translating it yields CASSPTLQGARTEAFF.

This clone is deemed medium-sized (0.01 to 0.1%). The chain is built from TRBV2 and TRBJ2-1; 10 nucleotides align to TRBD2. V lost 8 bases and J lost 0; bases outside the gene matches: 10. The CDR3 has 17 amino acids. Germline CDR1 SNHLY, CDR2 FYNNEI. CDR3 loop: CASGTSGAEGSYNEQFF. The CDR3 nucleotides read TGTGCCAGCGGCACTAGCGGGGCCGAGGGCTCCTACAATGAGCAGTTCTTC.

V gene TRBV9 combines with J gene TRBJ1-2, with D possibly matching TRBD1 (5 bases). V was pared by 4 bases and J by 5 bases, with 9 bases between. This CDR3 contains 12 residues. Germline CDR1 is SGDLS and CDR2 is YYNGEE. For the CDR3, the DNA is TGTGCCAGCAGCCCTGGGGGGTATGGCTACACCTTC. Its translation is CASSPGGYGYTF.

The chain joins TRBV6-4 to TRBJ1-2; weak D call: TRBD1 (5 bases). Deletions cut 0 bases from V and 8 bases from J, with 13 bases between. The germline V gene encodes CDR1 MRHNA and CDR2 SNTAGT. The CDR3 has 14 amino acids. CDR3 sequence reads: CASSDSGRGGGYTF. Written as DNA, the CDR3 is TGTGCCAGCAGTGACTCGGGAAGGGGTGGAGGCTACACCTTC.

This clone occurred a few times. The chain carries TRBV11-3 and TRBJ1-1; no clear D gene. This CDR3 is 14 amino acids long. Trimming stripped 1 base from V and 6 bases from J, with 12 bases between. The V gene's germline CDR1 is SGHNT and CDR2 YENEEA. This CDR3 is CASSLGGGNAEAFF. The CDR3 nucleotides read TGTGCCAGCAGCTTAGGAGGAGGGAATGCTGAAGCTTTCTTT.

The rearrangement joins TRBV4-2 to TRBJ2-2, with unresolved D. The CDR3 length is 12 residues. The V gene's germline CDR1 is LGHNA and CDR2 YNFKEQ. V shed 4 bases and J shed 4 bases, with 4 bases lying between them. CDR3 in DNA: TGTGCCAGCAGCCCCTCCACCGGGGAGCTGTTTTTT. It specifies CASSPSTGELFF.

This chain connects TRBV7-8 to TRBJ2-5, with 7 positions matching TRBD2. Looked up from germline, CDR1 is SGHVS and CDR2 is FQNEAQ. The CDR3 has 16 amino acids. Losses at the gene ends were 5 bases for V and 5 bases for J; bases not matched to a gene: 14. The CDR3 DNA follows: TGTGCCAGCAGCCGGACTAGACCAACGGGGGTGGAGACCCAGTACTTC. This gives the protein CASSRTRPTGVETQYF.

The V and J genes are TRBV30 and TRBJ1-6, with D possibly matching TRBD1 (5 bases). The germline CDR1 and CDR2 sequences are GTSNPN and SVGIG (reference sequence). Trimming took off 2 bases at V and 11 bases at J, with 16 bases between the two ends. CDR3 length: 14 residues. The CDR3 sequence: CAWSKGQVLTPLHF. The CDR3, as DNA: TGTGCCTGGAGTAAGGGGCAGGTGTTAACACCCCTCCACTTT.

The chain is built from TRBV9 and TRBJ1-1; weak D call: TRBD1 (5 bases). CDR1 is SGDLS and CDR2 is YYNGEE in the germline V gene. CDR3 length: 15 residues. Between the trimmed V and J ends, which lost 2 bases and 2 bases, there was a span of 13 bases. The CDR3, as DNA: TGTGCCAGCAGCGTTATGGGGCAGCCAAACACTGAAGCTTTCTTT. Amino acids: CASSVMGQPNTEAFF. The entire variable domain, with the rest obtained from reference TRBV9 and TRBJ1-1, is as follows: DSGVTQTPKHLITATGQRVTLRCSPRSGDLSVYWYQQSLDQGLQFLIQYYNGEERAKGNILERFSAQQFPDLHSELNLSSLELGDSALYFCASSVMGQPNTEAFFGQGTRLTVV.

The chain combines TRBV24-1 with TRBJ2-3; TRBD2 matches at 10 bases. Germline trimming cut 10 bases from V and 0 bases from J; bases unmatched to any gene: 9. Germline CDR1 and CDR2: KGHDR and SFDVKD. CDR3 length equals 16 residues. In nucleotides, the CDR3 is TGTGCCACAGGAACTAGCGGGGCCTCTAGCACAGATACGCAGTATTTT. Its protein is CATGTSGASSTDTQYF.

This CDR3 reads CASSLGLAGNNEQFF. CDR3 nucleotides: TGTGCCAGCAGTCTAGGACTAGCGGGGAATAATGAGCAGTTCTTC. The chain carries TRBV7-2 and TRBJ2-1, with 12 bases matching TRBD2. The CDR3 runs 15 residues. Germline V gene sequence: CDR1 SGHTA, CDR2 FQGNSA. J gave up 7 bases and V 6 bases, and 7 bases lay outside the gene matches.

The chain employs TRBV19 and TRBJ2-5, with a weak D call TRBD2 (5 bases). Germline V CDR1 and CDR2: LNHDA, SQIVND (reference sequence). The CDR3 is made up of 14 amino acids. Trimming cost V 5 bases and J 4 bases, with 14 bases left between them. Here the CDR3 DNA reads TGTGCCAGTAGTGCCCGGACTGGTGGAGAGACCCAGTACTTC. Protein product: CASSARTGGETQYF.

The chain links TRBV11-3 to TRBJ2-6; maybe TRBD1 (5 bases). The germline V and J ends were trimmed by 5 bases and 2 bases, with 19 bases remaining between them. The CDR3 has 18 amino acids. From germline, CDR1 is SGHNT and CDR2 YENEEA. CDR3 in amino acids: CASSPDWFRAAGANVLTF. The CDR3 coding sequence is TGTGCCAGCAGCCCCGACTGGTTCAGGGCGGCTGGGGCCAACGTCCTGACTTTC.

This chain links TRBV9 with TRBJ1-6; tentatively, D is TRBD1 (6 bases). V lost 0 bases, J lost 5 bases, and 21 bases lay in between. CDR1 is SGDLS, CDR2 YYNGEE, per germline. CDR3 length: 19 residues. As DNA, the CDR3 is TGTGCCAGCAGCGTAGAGAAGTTGGGGCAGGGGCCTAATAATTCACCCCTCCACTTT. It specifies CASSVEKLGQGPNNSPLHF.

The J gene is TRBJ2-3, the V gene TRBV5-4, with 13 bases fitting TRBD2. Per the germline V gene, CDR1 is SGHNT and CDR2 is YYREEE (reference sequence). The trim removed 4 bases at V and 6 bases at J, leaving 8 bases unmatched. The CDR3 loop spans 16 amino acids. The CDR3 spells CASSTGLAGARDTQYF. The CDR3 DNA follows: TGTGCCAGCAGCACTGGACTAGCGGGGGCAAGGGATACGCAGTATTTT.

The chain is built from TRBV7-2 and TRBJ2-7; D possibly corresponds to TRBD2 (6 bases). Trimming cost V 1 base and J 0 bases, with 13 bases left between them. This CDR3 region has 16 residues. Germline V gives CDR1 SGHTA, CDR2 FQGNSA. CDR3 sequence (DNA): TGTGCCAGCAGCTTAGGGGTAGGAGGGGCCTCCTACGAGCAGTACTTC. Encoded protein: CASSLGVGGASYEQYF.

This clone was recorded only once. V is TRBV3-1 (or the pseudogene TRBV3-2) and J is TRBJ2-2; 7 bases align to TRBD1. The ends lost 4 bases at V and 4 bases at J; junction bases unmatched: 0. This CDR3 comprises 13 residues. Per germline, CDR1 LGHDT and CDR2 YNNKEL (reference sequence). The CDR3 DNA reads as TGTGCCAGCAGCCGACAGGGCACCGGGGAGCTGTTTTTT. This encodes CASSRQGTGELFF.

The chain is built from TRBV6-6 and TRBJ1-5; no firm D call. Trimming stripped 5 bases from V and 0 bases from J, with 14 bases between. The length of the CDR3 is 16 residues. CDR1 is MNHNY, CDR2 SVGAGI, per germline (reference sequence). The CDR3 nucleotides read TGTGCCAGCAGTACAACGGGAGGGAGTAGCAATCAGCCCCAGCATTTT. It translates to CASSTTGGSSNQPQHF.

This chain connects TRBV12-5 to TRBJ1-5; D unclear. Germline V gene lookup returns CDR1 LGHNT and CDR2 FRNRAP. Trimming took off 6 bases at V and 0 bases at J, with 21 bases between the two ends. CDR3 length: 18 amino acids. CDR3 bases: TGTGCTAGTGGCATGAGGACCCCGGCCGACTATAGCAATCAGCCCCAGCATTTT. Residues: CASGMRTPADYSNQPQHF.

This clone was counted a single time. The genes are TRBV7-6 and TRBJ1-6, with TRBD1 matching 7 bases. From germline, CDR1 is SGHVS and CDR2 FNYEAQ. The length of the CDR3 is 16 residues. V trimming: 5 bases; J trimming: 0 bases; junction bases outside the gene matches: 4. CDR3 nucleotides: TGTGCCAGCAGCCTGGGGGACAGCTCCTATAATTCACCCCTCCACTTT. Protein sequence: CASSLGDSSYNSPLHF.

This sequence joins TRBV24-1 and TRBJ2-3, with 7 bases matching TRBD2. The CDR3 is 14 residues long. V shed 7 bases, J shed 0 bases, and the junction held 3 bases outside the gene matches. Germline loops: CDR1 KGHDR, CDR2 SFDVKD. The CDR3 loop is CATRERGSTDTQYF. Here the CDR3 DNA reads TGTGCCACCAGGGAGCGGGGAAGCACAGATACGCAGTATTTT.

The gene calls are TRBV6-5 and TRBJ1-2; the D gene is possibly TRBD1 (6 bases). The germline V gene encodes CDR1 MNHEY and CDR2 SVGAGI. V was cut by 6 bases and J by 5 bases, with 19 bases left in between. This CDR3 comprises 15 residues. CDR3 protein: CASRIQGDVLYGYTF. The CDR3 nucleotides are TGTGCCAGCAGAATACAGGGCGATGTTCTTTATGGCTACACCTTC.

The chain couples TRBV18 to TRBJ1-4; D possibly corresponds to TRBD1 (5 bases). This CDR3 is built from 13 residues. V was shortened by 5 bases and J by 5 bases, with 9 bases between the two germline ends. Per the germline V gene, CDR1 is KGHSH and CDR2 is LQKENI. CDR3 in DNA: TGTGCCAGCTCATCCGACAGAAATGAAAAACTGTTTTTT. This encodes CASSSDRNEKLFF.

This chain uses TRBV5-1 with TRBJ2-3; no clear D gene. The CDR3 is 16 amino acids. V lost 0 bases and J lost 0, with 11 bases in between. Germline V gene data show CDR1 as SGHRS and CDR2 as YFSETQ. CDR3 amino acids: CASSLDYRRSTDTQYF. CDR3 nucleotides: TGCGCCAGCAGCTTGGATTACCGGAGAAGCACAGATACGCAGTATTTT.

CDR3 sequence (DNA): TGTGCCAGCACCAACCCCCGGACAGGGTGCGGCTACACCTTC. Translated: CASTNPRTGCGYTF. The rearrangement uses TRBV6-8 and TRBJ1-2, with 8 bases lining up with TRBD1. CDR3 length equals 14 residues. Unmatched junction bases numbered 12, after V lost 7 bases and J lost 8 bases. Germline-derived CDR1 and CDR2 are MNHGY and SAAAGT.

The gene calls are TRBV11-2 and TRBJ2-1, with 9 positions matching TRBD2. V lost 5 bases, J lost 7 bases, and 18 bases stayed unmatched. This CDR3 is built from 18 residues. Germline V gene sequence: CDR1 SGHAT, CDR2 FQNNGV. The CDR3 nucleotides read TGTGCCAGCAGCCAACGGAGGGCCTGGCGGGGGGGCCAAAATGAGCAGTTCTTC. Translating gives CASSQRRAWRGGQNEQFF.